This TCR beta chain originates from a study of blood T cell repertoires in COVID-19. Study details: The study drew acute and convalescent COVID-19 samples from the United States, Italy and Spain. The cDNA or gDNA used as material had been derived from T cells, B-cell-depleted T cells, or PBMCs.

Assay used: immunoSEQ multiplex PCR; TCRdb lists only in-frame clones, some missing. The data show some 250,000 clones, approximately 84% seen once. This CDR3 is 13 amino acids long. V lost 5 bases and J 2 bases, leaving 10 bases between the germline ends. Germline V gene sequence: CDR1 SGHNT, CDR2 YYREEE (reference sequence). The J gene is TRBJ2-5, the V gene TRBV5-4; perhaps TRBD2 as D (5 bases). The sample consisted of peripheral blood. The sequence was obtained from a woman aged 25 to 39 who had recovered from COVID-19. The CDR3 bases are TGTGCCAGCAGTACGGGGTCGCAAGAGACCCAGTACTTC. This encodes CASSTGSQETQYF.